This is a list of T cell receptor beta chains from one sample in a study of OX40 agonist ivuxolimab in advanced cancers. Measured with immunoSEQ multiplex PCR; TCRdb has only the in-frame clones, and not every one. The sample holds around 100,000 clones, around 91% seen once. The specimen was CD4+ or CD8+ T cells sorted from blood, collected in a trial of the OX40 agonist ivuxolimab. The source of these receptors is an adult with an advanced solid tumor such as melanoma, head and neck, liver or kidney cancer. Both conserved end residues are part of each CDR3. D genes are given only for firm matches. The size entry is marked missing in some rows and otherwise reads once, few, many or a size class.

D gene	J gene	V gene	clone size	CDR3 DNA	CDR3 protein
.	TRBJ1-5	TRBV2	.	TGTGCCAGCAGCGGGGACCGGGGCAATCAGCCCCAGCATTTT	CASSGDRGNQPQHF
TRBD1	TRBJ1-3	TRBV28	.	TGTGCCAGCAGGCAAGGGACAGGTCCTGGAAACACCATATATTTT	CASRQGTGPGNTIYF
TRBD1	TRBJ1-2	TRBV7-8	.	TGTGCCAGCAGCTTAGGAGGGGGCAATGGCTACACCTTC	CASSLGGGNGYTF
TRBD1	TRBJ2-1	TRBV2	.	TGTGCCAGCAGGGACAGGGGATGGAATGAGCAGTTCTTC	CASRDRGWNEQFF
.	TRBJ1-4	TRBV5-1	once	TGCGCCAGCAGCTTGAGACCGGTTCTACGAGCGACTAATGAAAAACTGTTTTTT	CASSLRPVLRATNEKLFF
TRBD2	TRBJ2-2	TRBV25-1	.	TGTGCCAGCAGTAAGCGGGGGGCGCGAACCGGGGAGCTGTTTTTT	CASSKRGARTGELFF
.	TRBJ2-2	TRBV27	.	TGTGCTGCGGGACGGAACACCGGGGAGCTGTTTTTT	CAAGRNTGELFF
TRBD2	TRBJ2-3	TRBV2	.	TGTGCCAGCGGACGTAGCGGGGCCGGGACAGATACGCAGTATTTT	CASGRSGAGTDTQYF
TRBD1	TRBJ2-1	TRBV6-5	.	TGTGCCAGCAGAGGGACAGGGGCCTACAATGAGCAGTTCTTC	CASRGTGAYNEQFF
.	TRBJ1-1	TRBV7-2	few	TGTGCCAGCAGCTTCCGACAGGTGGAAGCTTTCTTT	CASSFRQVEAFF
.	TRBJ1-3	TRBV30	.	TGTGCCTGGAGTGTAGTGGGTCGAGGGTACTCTGGAAACACCATATATTTT	CAWSVVGRGYSGNTIYF
.	TRBJ2-1	TRBV27	.	TGTGCCAGCAGTCAAACTAGATACAATGAGCAGTTCTTC	CASSQTRYNEQFF
.	TRBJ1-1	TRBV30	few	TGTGCCCGCGACCAGGGGAATGCTGAAGCTTTCTTT	CARDQGNAEAFF
TRBD2	TRBJ2-5	TRBV19	.	TGTGCCAGTAGAGCACGGGCGGGAGGAATACAAGAGACCCAGTACTTC	CASRARAGGIQETQYF
.	TRBJ2-7	TRBV6-1	.	TGTGCCAGCAGAAACGGGGCCCAGGCTACGTACTTC	CASRNGAQATYF